A selection of T cell receptor beta chains follows, all from one sample in a study of T cells in localized non-small cell lung cancer. The repertoire was sequenced with immunoSEQ multiplex PCR; TCRdb's copy has only in-frame clones and lacks some. The sample yields roughly 71,000 clones, roughly nine tenths seen once. The sample was peripheral blood, taken before any cancer treatment. These receptors were collected from a male donor aged 60 or older with stage III squamous cell lung carcinoma. The CDR3 runs from the conserved cysteine through the conserved F or W. The D gene is left open where the match is weak. The size entry is marked missing in some rows and otherwise reads once, few, many or a size class.

size: NA; J: TRBJ1-4; D: TRBD1; V: TRBV6-5; DNA: TGTGCCAGCAGGGCCGGGACAGGGAGTGAAAAACTGTTTTTT; CDR3: CASRAGTGSEKLFF
size: NA; J: TRBJ2-7; D: NA; V: TRBV7-2; DNA: TGTGCCAGCAGTTGGTCCCGCTCCTACGAGCAGTACTTC; CDR3: CASSWSRSYEQYF
size: NA; J: TRBJ1-5; D: TRBD1; V: TRBV6-1; DNA: TGTGCCAGCAGTATAGGGACAGGGAACCAGCCCCAGCATTTT; CDR3: CASSIGTGNQPQHF
size: NA; J: TRBJ2-1; D: NA; V: TRBV2; DNA: TGTGCCAGCAGTGAAGCGCTCGGCTACAATGAGCAGTTCTTC; CDR3: CASSEALGYNEQFF
size: NA; J: TRBJ2-5; D: TRBD2; V: TRBV5-1; DNA: TGCGCCAGCAGCTTGGCCTGGGGGGGAGAGACCCAGTACTTC; CDR3: CASSLAWGGETQYF
size: NA; J: TRBJ1-3; D: NA; V: TRBV2; DNA: TGTGCCAGCAGTGCCCGGGCTGGAAACACCATATATTTT; CDR3: CASSARAGNTIYF
size: NA; J: TRBJ2-7; D: NA; V: TRBV7-2; DNA: TGTGCCAGCAGCTCTACGGCAGTCGGAGCCTACGAGCAGTACTTC; CDR3: CASSSTAVGAYEQYF
size: NA; J: TRBJ2-6; D: NA; V: TRBV5-4; DNA: TGTGCCAGCAGCTTGGAAGCTGGGGCCAACGTCCTGACTTTC; CDR3: CASSLEAGANVLTF
size: NA; J: TRBJ1-6; D: NA; V: TRBV30; DNA: TGTGCCTGGAGTGTAAGGGGGACGGATTCACCCCTCCACTTT; CDR3: CAWSVRGTDSPLHF
size: few; J: TRBJ1-5; D: NA; V: TRBV19; DNA: TGTGCCAGTAGAAGCCTTAATCAGCCCCAGCATTTT; CDR3: CASRSLNQPQHF
size: NA; J: TRBJ2-5; D: TRBD1; V: TRBV11-2; DNA: TGTGCCAGCAGCTTCATAGGGACAGGGGTACAGACCCAGTACTTC; CDR3: CASSFIGTGVQTQYF
size: NA; J: TRBJ1-1; D: NA; V: TRBV5-1; DNA: TGCGCCAGCAGCTTGGAGGTCACTGAAGCTTTCTTT; CDR3: CASSLEVTEAFF
size: NA; J: TRBJ2-3; D: TRBD2; V: TRBV4-3; DNA: TGCGCCAGCAGCTCAGGAGCGGGGGCCGGCACAGATACGCAGTATTTT; CDR3: CASSSGAGAGTDTQYF
size: NA; J: TRBJ1-4; D: TRBD1; V: TRBV6-6; DNA: TGTGCCAGCAGTTACTCGGCAGGGACAGAGGAAAAACTGTTTTTT; CDR3: CASSYSAGTEEKLFF
size: NA; J: TRBJ1-1; D: NA; V: TRBV10-3; DNA: TGTGCCATCACGCGGCAGGGCAACACTGAAGCTTTCTTT; CDR3: CAITRQGNTEAFF
size: NA; J: TRBJ1-2; D: TRBD1; V: TRBV29-1; DNA: TGCAGCGTTGGATTTGGGACAGACGCTAACTATGGCTACACCTTC; CDR3: CSVGFGTDANYGYTF
size: few; J: TRBJ1-1; D: NA; V: TRBV19; DNA: TGTGCCAGTAGCCTACACAGGGAAAACACTGAAGCTTTCTTT; CDR3: CASSLHRENTEAFF